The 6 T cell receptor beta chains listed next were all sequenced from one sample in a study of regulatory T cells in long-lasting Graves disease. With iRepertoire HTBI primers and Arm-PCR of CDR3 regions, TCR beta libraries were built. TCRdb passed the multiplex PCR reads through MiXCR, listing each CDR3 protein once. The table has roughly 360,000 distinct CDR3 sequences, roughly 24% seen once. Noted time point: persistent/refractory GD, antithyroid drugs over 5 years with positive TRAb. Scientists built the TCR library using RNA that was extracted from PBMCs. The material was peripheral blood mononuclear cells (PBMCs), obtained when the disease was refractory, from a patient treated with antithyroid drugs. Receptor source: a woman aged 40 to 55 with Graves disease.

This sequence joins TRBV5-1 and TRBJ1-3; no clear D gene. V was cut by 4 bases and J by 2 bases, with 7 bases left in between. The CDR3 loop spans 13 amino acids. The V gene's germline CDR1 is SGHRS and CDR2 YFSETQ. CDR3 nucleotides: TGCGCCAGCAGCAAAACGCCTGGAAACACCATATATTTT. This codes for CASSKTPGNTIYF.

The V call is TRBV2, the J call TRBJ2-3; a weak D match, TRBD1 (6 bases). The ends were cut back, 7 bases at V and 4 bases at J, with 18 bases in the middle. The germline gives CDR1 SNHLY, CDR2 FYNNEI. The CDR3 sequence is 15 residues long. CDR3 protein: CASNHDRLLSDTQYF. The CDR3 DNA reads TGTGCCAGCAATCACGACAGGCTCCTCTCAGATACGCAGTATTTT.

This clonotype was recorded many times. Here the CDR3 reads CASSLRVVSGRASSYEQYF. CDR3 DNA: TGTGCCAGCAGCTTGAGGGTGGTCAGCGGGAGGGCTAGTTCCTACGAGCAGTACTTC. The rearrangement links TRBV11-2 to TRBJ2-7, with TRBD2 matching 10 bases. V lost 3 bases and J lost 1; bases outside the gene matches: 15. The CDR3 runs 19 residues. Germline CDR1 reads SGHAT; CDR2 reads FQNNGV. The full variable domain, its missing parts supplied by reference TRBV11-2 and TRBJ2-7, is EAGVAQSPRYKIIEKRQSVAFWCNPISGHATLYWYQQILGQGPKLLIQFQNNGVVDDSQLPKDRFSAERLKGVDSTLKIQPAKLEDSAVYLCASSLRVVSGRASSYEQYFGPGTRLTVT.

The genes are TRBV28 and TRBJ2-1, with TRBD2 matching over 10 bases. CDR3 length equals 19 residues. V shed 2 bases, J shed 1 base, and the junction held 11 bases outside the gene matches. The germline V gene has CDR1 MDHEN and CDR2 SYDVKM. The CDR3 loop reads CASSLSPSGRIGSYNEQFF. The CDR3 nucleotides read TGTGCCAGCAGTTTAAGTCCTAGCGGGAGAATCGGGTCCTACAATGAGCAGTTCTTC.

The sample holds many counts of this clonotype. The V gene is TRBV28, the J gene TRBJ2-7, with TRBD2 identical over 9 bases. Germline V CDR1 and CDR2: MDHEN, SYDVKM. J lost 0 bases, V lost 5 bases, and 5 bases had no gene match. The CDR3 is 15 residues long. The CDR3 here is CASSPLAGLSYEQYF. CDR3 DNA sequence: TGTGCCAGCAGTCCCCTAGCGGGACTCTCCTACGAGCAGTACTTC.

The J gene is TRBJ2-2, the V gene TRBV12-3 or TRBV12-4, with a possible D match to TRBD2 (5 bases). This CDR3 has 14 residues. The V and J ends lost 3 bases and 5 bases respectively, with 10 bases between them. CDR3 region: CASSFTSRTGELFF. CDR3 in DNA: TGTGCCAGCAGTTTTACTAGTCGGACCGGGGAGCTGTTTTTT.